One and the same sample provided the 31 T cell receptor beta chains below, sequenced in a study of T-cell memory formation after mild COVID-19. TCRdb processed the 5' RACE reads anew with MiXCR; each CDR3 protein has one entry. The table includes about 320,000 distinct CDR3 sequences, 13% to 15% detected once. The material sequenced was PBMCs or a T cell subset sorted from them (not recorded which). Receptors were obtained from a man aged 18 to 35 who had mild COVID-19 (a few samples of this study predate the infection). Cell type and time point are not known.

The chain joins TRBV7-2 to TRBJ2-1, with D possibly TRBD2 on 7 matching bases. Germline CDR1 and CDR2: SGHTA and FQGNSA. Deletions cut 11 bases from V and 0 bases from J, with 14 bases between. The CDR3 spans 14 residues. The CDR3: CASEGGSSYNEQFF. In DNA form, the CDR3 reads TGTGCCTCTGAGGGGGGGAGCTCCTACAATGAGCAGTTCTTC.

This clonotype was seen only a few times. The CDR3 bases are TGTGCCAGCAGTTTAGGGTTGGTAAACACCATATATTTT. It codes for CASSLGLVNTIYF. J is TRBJ1-3 and V is TRBV12-3 or TRBV12-4; no clear D gene. Trimming shortened V by 1 base and J by 6 bases, and 7 bases separated the two germline ends. The CDR3 runs 13 residues.

The J gene is TRBJ2-7, the V gene TRBV20-1; the D gene is possibly TRBD1 (5 bases). V was cut by 1 base and J by 4 bases, with 17 bases left in between. From germline, CDR1 is DFQATT and CDR2 SNEGSKA (reference sequence). The CDR3 has 15 residues. In nucleotides, the CDR3 is TGCAGTGCTAGAGTCGGGCTAGGGGAAAGGTACGAGCAGTACTTC. Its protein product is CSARVGLGERYEQYF.

The J gene is TRBJ1-6, the V gene TRBV3-1; a possible D gene is TRBD1 (6 bases). V gave up 1 base and J gave up 7 bases, with 14 bases separating them. This CDR3 is built from 16 residues. CDR1 and CDR2 from the germline V gene are LGHDT and YNNKEL (reference sequence). The CDR3 reads CASSQGGGLRNSPLHF. The CDR3, as DNA: TGTGCCAGCAGCCAAGGAGGGGGACTGAGAAATTCACCCCTCCACTTT.

This clonotype came up a few times. J is TRBJ2-3 and V is TRBV18; D unresolved. Trimming pared 5 bases from V and 8 bases from J, leaving 14 bases between. The CDR3 contains 13 residues. CDR1 KGHSH and CDR2 LQKENI come from the germline V gene. CDR3 in amino acids: CASSLDRAGTQYF. The CDR3 DNA reads TGTGCCAGCTCATTGGACCGCGCCGGTACGCAGTATTTT.

The genes are TRBV25-1 and TRBJ2-6; 8 bases agree with TRBD2. V dropped 3 bases and J dropped 2; count of bases not matched to a gene: 3. The CDR3 loop spans 16 amino acids. Germline V gives CDR1 MGHDK, CDR2 SYGVNS. This CDR3 is CASSDGGGTGANVLTF. The CDR3 DNA reads TGTGCCAGCAGTGACGGGGGGGGAACTGGGGCCAACGTCCTGACTTTC.

The chain is built from TRBV30 and TRBJ1-2; the D is unclear. This CDR3 is 12 amino acids long. Trimming stripped 4 bases from V and 1 base from J, with 7 bases between. The V gene's germline CDR1 is GTSNPN and CDR2 SVGIG (reference sequence). The CDR3 region is CAWKYLNYGYTF. In DNA form, the CDR3 reads TGTGCCTGGAAATACCTTAACTATGGCTACACCTTC.

This clonotype was seen more than once but under ten times. The chain recombines TRBV20-1 with TRBJ2-3; 11 bases fit TRBD2. CDR1 and CDR2 (germline): DFQATT, SNEGSKA (reference sequence). The CDR3 spans 15 residues. V was clipped by 6 bases and J by 0 bases; unmatched bases: 5. DNA of the CDR3: TGCAGTGCGTCACTAGCGGGGGAAAGCACAGATACGCAGTATTTT. Encoded protein: CSASLAGESTDTQYF.

This clonotype was detected only a few times. CDR3: CASSQGTYYNEQFF. CDR3 DNA: TGCGCCAGCAGCCAAGGGACCTACTACAATGAGCAGTTCTTC. This chain links TRBV4-3 with TRBJ2-1; D gene ambiguous. This CDR3 comprises 14 residues. The germline V gene encodes CDR1 LGHNA and CDR2 YSLEER. Between the trimmed V and J ends, which lost 1 base and 3 bases, there was a span of 7 bases.

This clonotype has a handful of counts. Written as DNA, the CDR3 is TGTGCCAGCAGTCCGACAGGGTCCCAAGAGACCCAGTACTTC. This gives the protein CASSPTGSQETQYF. The V call is TRBV12-3 or TRBV12-4, the J call TRBJ2-5; 7 nucleotides agree with TRBD1. The V and J ends lost 5 bases and 1 base, in that order; junction bases with no gene match: 4. CDR3 size: 14 residues.

This clonotype was seen a handful of times. This chain links TRBV11-2 with TRBJ2-7, with a possible D match to TRBD1 (6 bases). V was shortened by 6 bases and J by 2 bases, with 14 bases between the two germline ends. CDR1 SGHAT and CDR2 FQNNGV come from the germline V gene. CDR3 size: 14 residues. The CDR3 is CASSSIRGPYEQYF. The DNA for the CDR3 is TGTGCCAGCAGTTCCATCAGGGGTCCCTACGAGCAGTACTTC.

This chain connects TRBV6-5 to TRBJ2-7; a weak D match, TRBD2 (6 bases). Germline CDR1 MNHEY, CDR2 SVGAGI. The ends were cut back, 2 bases at V and 0 bases at J, with 8 bases in the middle. The CDR3 spans 14 residues. The CDR3 DNA is TGTGCCAGCAGTTACGGGGAGGACTCCTACGAGCAGTACTTC. Protein: CASSYGEDSYEQYF.

This clonotype occurred a few times. The V and J genes are TRBV6-5 and TRBJ2-2, with 8 bases aligning to TRBD2. J lost 8 bases, V lost 5 bases, and 1 base had no gene match. Germline-derived CDR1 and CDR2 are MNHEY and SVGAGI. The CDR3 runs 12 residues. The DNA for the CDR3 is TGTGCCAGCAGTCCGGGAGGGGGGGAGCTGTTTTTT. It codes for CASSPGGGELFF.

This chain joins TRBV18 and TRBJ1-2; no clear D. The CDR3 length is 14 residues. V was trimmed by 3 bases and J by 1 base, leaving 9 bases between them. In germline, CDR1 is KGHSH, CDR2 LQKENI. The CDR3 DNA reads as TGTGCCAGCTCACCTCGGGAGTTTAACTATGGCTACACCTTC. Encoded protein: CASSPREFNYGYTF.

This clonotype was seen a few times. The chain joins TRBV5-1 to TRBJ2-3, with D perhaps TRBD1 (6 bases). The CDR3 runs 17 residues. Per the germline V gene, CDR1 is SGHRS and CDR2 is YFSETQ. Trimming took off 2 bases at V and 1 base at J, with 17 bases between the two ends. This CDR3 reads CASSLYLAAGGTDTQYF. In nucleotides, the CDR3 is TGCGCCAGCAGCTTATACCTCGCGGCAGGGGGCACAGATACGCAGTATTTT.

The genes are TRBV12-3 or TRBV12-4 and TRBJ2-2; the match to TRBD2 covers 12 bases. This CDR3 has 15 amino acids. V was pared by 3 bases and J by 5 bases, with 1 base of the junction left unmatched. CDR3 sequence reads: CASSFLAGGTGELFF. DNA of the CDR3: TGTGCCAGCAGTTTCCTAGCGGGGGGGACCGGGGAGCTGTTTTTT.

This clonotype was observed a handful of times. The V and J genes are TRBV6-5 and TRBJ1-1; D remains unclear. The CDR3 is made up of 14 amino acids. The V gene's germline CDR1 is MNHEY and CDR2 SVGAGI. Trimming stripped 6 bases from V and 6 bases from J, with 17 bases between. The CDR3 loop reads CASRRTVLGSEAFF. CDR3 nucleotide sequence: TGTGCCAGCAGGCGAACAGTATTGGGTTCTGAAGCTTTCTTT.

The chain has TRBV7-9 and TRBJ2-2, with 8 bases matching TRBD2. V shed 6 bases, J shed 2 bases, and the junction held 5 bases outside the gene matches. CDR1 is SEHNR and CDR2 is FQNEAQ in the germline V gene (reference sequence). The CDR3 totals 15 residues. The CDR3 nucleotides read TGTGCCAGCAGTAGAAGCGGGGGAAACACCGGGGAGCTGTTTTTT. It translates to CASSRSGGNTGELFF.

This clonotype was detected ten times or more. The gene calls are TRBV20-1 and TRBJ2-3, with 7 bases identical to TRBD2. The CDR3 totals 13 residues. Trimming cost V 3 bases and J 2 bases; bases outside gene matches: 2. CDR1 is DFQATT and CDR2 is SNEGSKA in the germline V gene (reference sequence). The DNA of the CDR3 is TGCAGTGCTAGGGGACTAAACACAGATACGCAGTATTTT. Translation gives CSARGLNTDTQYF.

The chain couples TRBV28 to TRBJ2-4; a possible D gene is TRBD2 (7 bases). The germline V and J ends were trimmed by 2 bases and 7 bases, with 18 bases remaining between them. Germline values: CDR1 MDHEN, CDR2 SYDVKM. The CDR3 contains 16 residues. The CDR3 loop reads CASSLGGAGGGNIQYF. The DNA of the CDR3 is TGTGCCAGCAGTTTAGGGGGGGCCGGCGGTGGGAACATTCAGTACTTC.

The CDR3 loop is CASSPLGGQPQHF. The DNA for the CDR3 is TGCGCCAGCAGCCCGTTGGGGGGTCAGCCCCAGCATTTT. J is TRBJ1-5 and V is TRBV5-1, with a weak D call TRBD1 (5 bases). This CDR3 contains 13 residues. CDR1 is SGHRS, CDR2 YFSETQ, per germline. V lost 4 bases to trimming and J lost 6 bases, with 11 bases between them.

The chain couples TRBV4-3 to TRBJ1-2; the D is unclear. Germline CDR1 and CDR2: LGHNA and YSLEER. With 0 bases removed from V and 4 bases from J, the gap between germline ends came to 9 bases. The CDR3 is 14 amino acids. The CDR3 nucleotides are TGCGCCAGCAGCCAAGACGAGCAGGTCTATGGCTACACCTTC. Protein sequence: CASSQDEQVYGYTF.

CDR3 sequence reads: CASSVGTGGGTEAFF. CDR3 sequence (DNA): TGTGCCAGCAGCGTCGGGACAGGGGGGGGCACTGAAGCTTTCTTT. The rearrangement links TRBV9 to TRBJ1-1; 11 nucleotides agree with TRBD1. The CDR3 covers 15 residues. The V gene's germline CDR1 is SGDLS and CDR2 YYNGEE. V shed 2 bases and J 4 bases; nucleotides not matched to a gene: 4. Full variable domain (missing parts from reference TRBV9 and TRBJ1-1): DSGVTQTPKHLITATGQRVTLRCSPRSGDLSVYWYQQSLDQGLQFLIQYYNGEERAKGNILERFSAQQFPDLHSELNLSSLELGDSALYFCASSVGTGGGTEAFFGQGTRLTVV.

The genes are TRBV7-2 and TRBJ1-2; D unresolved. Germline CDR1 and CDR2: SGHTA and FQGNSA. This CDR3 is 16 amino acids long. Trimming shortened V by 1 base and J by 2 bases, and 14 bases separated the two germline ends. The CDR3 here is CASSLGGTTFNYGYTF. The CDR3 nucleotides read TGTGCCAGCAGCTTAGGAGGAACGACATTCAACTATGGCTACACCTTC.

The chain uses TRBV12-5 and TRBJ2-5; either TRBD1 or TRBD2 may supply D (5 bases each). V lost 5 bases, J lost 1 base, and 14 bases lay in between. The CDR3 runs to 15 residues. Germline CDR1 is LGHNT and CDR2 is FRNRAP. The CDR3 sequence: CASGTLPGTQETQYF. In DNA, the CDR3 is TGTGCTAGTGGTACCTTGCCAGGGACCCAAGAGACCCAGTACTTC.

This clonotype was detected many times. This sequence joins TRBV7-9 and TRBJ1-1; D is possibly TRBD1 (5 bases). The CDR3 loop spans 18 amino acids. Germline CDR1 reads SEHNR; CDR2 reads FQNEAQ (reference sequence). The germline V and J ends were trimmed by 7 bases and 0 bases, with 24 bases remaining between them. The CDR3: CASTGSRGDALLNTEAFF. CDR3 sequence (DNA): TGTGCCAGCACAGGTAGTCGAGGGGACGCCCTATTGAACACTGAAGCTTTCTTT.

The chain joins TRBV7-2 to TRBJ2-4; no definite D call. The CDR3 totals 12 residues. Looked up from germline, CDR1 is SGHTA and CDR2 is FQGNSA. The germline V and J ends were trimmed by 4 bases and 5 bases, with 6 bases remaining between them. CDR3 sequence reads: CASSWIENIQYF. The CDR3 bases are TGTGCCAGCAGCTGGATAGAAAACATTCAGTACTTC.

This chain connects TRBV7-8 to TRBJ1-6; 9 bases are a match to TRBD1. This CDR3 has 15 amino acids. The V and J ends lost 3 bases and 12 bases, in that order; junction bases with no gene match: 9. Germline V gene data show CDR1 as SGHVS and CDR2 as FQNEAQ. CDR3 sequence: CASSFWTGAGVPLHF. The CDR3 DNA sequence: TGTGCCAGCAGCTTCTGGACAGGGGCGGGTGTACCCCTCCACTTT.

This clonotype has more than one count but fewer than ten. The rearrangement links TRBV20-1 to TRBJ1-3; TRBD1 matches at 7 bases. Germline CDR1 DFQATT, CDR2 SNEGSKA (reference sequence). Unmatched junction bases numbered 9, after V lost 6 bases and J lost 4 bases. The CDR3 consists of 14 residues. CDR3 bases: TGCAGTGCCAGAACCTTGGGACAGGGAAACACCATATATTTT. Residues: CSARTLGQGNTIYF.

The V and J genes are TRBV20-1 and TRBJ1-2; 7 bases map to TRBD1. V gave up 6 bases and J gave up 4 bases; unmatched junction bases: 14. This CDR3 is 15 amino acids long. In germline, CDR1 is DFQATT, CDR2 SNEGSKA (reference sequence). The CDR3 region is CSAPTQGGSLYGYTF. CDR3 nucleotides: TGCAGTGCCCCTACTCAGGGGGGATCCCTCTATGGCTACACCTTC.

Here the CDR3 DNA reads TGTGCCAGCAAACGAAGGGGTAGCGGGGGCTCTAGCTCCTACGAGCAGTACTTC. This encodes CASKRRGSGGSSSYEQYF. The V gene is TRBV27, the J gene TRBJ2-7; 9 nucleotides match TRBD2. The CDR3 consists of 18 residues. In germline, CDR1 is MNHEY, CDR2 SMNVEV (reference sequence). The trim removed 7 bases at V and 0 bases at J, leaving 16 bases unmatched.